The rows below give T cell receptor beta chains drawn from one sample of a study of blood T cell repertoires in COVID-19. TCRdb's table, derived via immunoSEQ multiplex PCR, lists solely in-frame clones and lacks some. The data show 55,000 to 65,000 clones, with about 83% seen just once and approximately 3.4% held by the top ten. Sequencing was performed on peripheral blood. Every receptor here comes from a woman older than 75 with acute or convalescent COVID-19. Both conserved end residues are part of each CDR3. D genes are given only for firm matches. A row's size may be missing; if present it is once, few, many or a size class.

clone size	V gene	J gene	D gene	CDR3 protein	CDR3 DNA
once	TRBV27	TRBJ2-3	TRBD2	CASSPALRGYTDTQYF	TGTGCCAGCAGTCCCGCGCTGCGGGGGTACACAGATACGCAGTATTTT
NA	TRBV7-9	TRBJ1-4	NA	CASSPGSNGKLFF	TGTGCCAGCAGCCCCGGGAGCAACGGAAAACTGTTTTTT
once	TRBV7-9	TRBJ2-5	NA	CASSLFTSQETQYF	TGTGCCAGCAGCTTATTCACTTCGCAAGAGACCCAGTACTTC
NA	TRBV5-1	TRBJ2-7	TRBD1	CASSSGTGGVYEQYF	TGCGCCAGCAGCTCCGGGACAGGGGGAGTGTACGAGCAGTACTTC
NA	TRBV10-3	TRBJ2-7	TRBD1	CAIEQGSSYEQYF	TGTGCCATCGAACAGGGGAGCTCCTACGAGCAGTACTTC
NA	TRBV5-4	TRBJ2-3	TRBD1	CASSLPGQGIADTQYF	TGTGCCAGCAGCCTTCCGGGACAGGGGATCGCAGATACGCAGTATTTT
NA	TRBV6-5	TRBJ1-4	NA	CASSSRGANEKLFF	TGTGCCAGCAGTTCCAGGGGAGCTAATGAAAAACTGTTTTTT
NA	TRBV28	TRBJ1-2	TRBD1	CASSPPTGNYGYTF	TGTGCCAGCAGTCCCCCGACAGGGAACTATGGCTACACCTTC
NA	TRBV27	TRBJ2-2	NA	CASSLLAAETGELFF	TGTGCCAGCAGTTTACTAGCCGCAGAGACCGGGGAGCTGTTTTTT
NA	TRBV11-2	TRBJ1-6	TRBD1	CASSFQDRGRNSPLHF	TGTGCCAGCAGCTTTCAGGACAGGGGGCGGAATTCACCCCTCCACTTT
NA	TRBV7-8	TRBJ2-7	TRBD1	CASSSSGTGGNEQYF	TGTGCCAGCAGTTCCTCCGGGACAGGGGGCAACGAGCAGTACTTC
few	TRBV9	TRBJ2-2	TRBD2	CASRATSGTNTGELFF	TGTGCCAGCAGAGCTACTAGCGGGACGAACACCGGGGAGCTGTTTTTT
NA	TRBV5-4	TRBJ2-1	TRBD2	CASSLDRGGYNEQFF	TGTGCCAGCAGCTTGGACCGGGGAGGGTACAATGAGCAGTTCTTC
NA	TRBV2	TRBJ2-7	NA	CASSWEGGYEQYF	TGTGCCAGCAGTTGGGAGGGGGGATACGAGCAGTACTTC
NA	TRBV28	TRBJ1-6	TRBD1	CASGPTGQGVSPLHF	TGTGCCAGCGGCCCAACGGGACAGGGGGTTTCACCCCTCCACTTT
NA	TRBV12-3/TRBV12-4	TRBJ2-7	NA	CASSRDNYEQYF	TGTGCCAGCAGCCGTGACAACTACGAGCAGTACTTC
NA	TRBV5-1	TRBJ1-1	NA	CASSYTGENTEAFF	TGCGCCAGCAGCTACACAGGTGAAAACACTGAAGCTTTCTTT
NA	TRBV3-1/TRBV3-2	TRBJ2-5	TRBD1	CASSRRQGAGQETQYF	TGTGCCAGCAGCCGCAGACAGGGGGCTGGCCAAGAGACCCAGTACTTC
once	TRBV10-2	TRBJ2-1	NA	CASSESGLPRGHEQFF	TGCGCCAGCAGTGAGTCGGGCCTCCCCCGCGGGCATGAGCAGTTCTTC
NA	TRBV7-2	TRBJ1-2	NA	CASSSFRGGYTF	TGTGCCAGCAGTTCATTTAGAGGGGGCTACACCTTC
NA	TRBV6-6	TRBJ2-7	NA	CASSSPTLSSYEQYF	TGTGCCAGCAGTTCTCCGACACTGAGCTCCTACGAGCAGTACTTC
NA	TRBV2	TRBJ2-7	TRBD1	CASSRQGSYEQYF	TGTGCCAGCAGTCGACAGGGCTCCTACGAGCAGTACTTC
NA	TRBV5-1	TRBJ2-1	TRBD2	CASSWPSGGAHNEQFF	TGCGCCAGCAGCTGGCCTAGCGGGGGGGCCCACAATGAGCAGTTCTTC
NA	TRBV30	TRBJ1-4	TRBD1	CAWSVGQGGKLFF	TGTGCCTGGAGTGTAGGACAGGGTGGAAAACTGTTTTTT
NA	TRBV19	TRBJ1-3	TRBD1	CASMAPGDRRNTIYF	TGTGCCAGTATGGCCCCTGGGGACAGAAGAAACACCATATATTTT
NA	TRBV6-5	TRBJ1-5	NA	CASRVGHQPQHF	TGTGCCAGCAGGGTTGGGCATCAGCCCCAGCATTTT
NA	TRBV2	TRBJ1-1	NA	CASSEWRPMNTEAFF	TGTGCCAGCAGTGAATGGCGGCCCATGAACACTGAAGCTTTCTTT
NA	TRBV6-5	TRBJ1-2	NA	CASSTGLFYGYTF	TGTGCCAGCAGTACAGGGTTGTTCTATGGCTACACCTTC
NA	TRBV7-2	TRBJ2-1	TRBD2	CASSFGLAGGPGNEQFF	TGTGCCAGCAGCTTCGGGCTAGCGGGGGGGCCGGGTAATGAGCAGTTCTTC
NA	TRBV29-1	TRBJ2-3	NA	CSFRQNPDTQYF	TGCAGCTTCCGACAGAACCCAGATACGCAGTATTTT
NA	TRBV5-1	TRBJ1-3	NA	CASSLQGLIPGNTIYF	TGCGCCAGCAGCTTACAGGGCCTTATTCCTGGAAACACCATATATTTT
NA	TRBV10-2	TRBJ1-1	TRBD1	CASRGGTAPEAFF	TGCGCCAGCAGAGGGGGGACAGCCCCTGAAGCTTTCTTT
NA	TRBV18	TRBJ1-2	NA	CASSGKPGTNYGYTF	TGTGCCAGCTCCGGTAAGCCCGGGACTAACTATGGCTACACCTTC
NA	TRBV21-1	TRBJ2-5	NA	CASSARGHPRETQYF	TGTGCCAGCAGCGCGAGAGGACACCCGCGAGAGACCCAGTACTTC
NA	TRBV4-1	TRBJ1-5	TRBD1	CASSPQGARPQHF	TGCGCCAGCAGCCCACAGGGGGCGCGACCCCAGCATTTT
NA	TRBV11-2	TRBJ2-7	TRBD2	CASSLDASGINEQYF	TGTGCCAGCAGCTTAGATGCTAGCGGGATAAACGAGCAGTACTTC
few	TRBV3-1/TRBV3-2	TRBJ1-1	TRBD1	CASSQDFGTGEAFF	TGTGCCAGCAGCCAAGATTTCGGGACAGGGGAAGCTTTCTTT
NA	TRBV4-3	TRBJ2-3	NA	CASSLQGEADTQYF	TGCGCCAGCAGCCTCCAGGGGGAGGCAGATACGCAGTATTTT
NA	TRBV3-1/TRBV3-2	TRBJ2-6	NA	CASSPIVGQGRSGANVLTF	TGTGCCAGCAGCCCAATCGTCGGGCAGGGGAGATCTGGGGCCAACGTCCTGACTTTC
NA	TRBV11-1	TRBJ1-5	NA	CASSLNSGQPQHF	TGTGCCAGCAGCTTAAATAGCGGTCAGCCCCAGCATTTT
NA	TRBV7-2	TRBJ2-2	NA	CASSPLAGLFGELFF	TGTGCCAGCAGCCCCCTGGCGGGTCTATTTGGGGAGCTGTTTTTT
NA	TRBV28	TRBJ1-1	NA	CASSLRFEAFF	TGTGCCAGCAGTTTGAGGTTTGAAGCTTTCTTT
NA	TRBV6-5	TRBJ2-7	NA	CASSPASYEQYF	TGTGCCAGCAGTCCAGCGTCCTACGAGCAGTACTTC
NA	TRBV6-6	TRBJ1-1	NA	CASSNQVFSEAFF	TGTGCCAGCAGTAATCAGGTTTTCTCTGAAGCTTTCTTT
few	TRBV7-3	TRBJ2-1	TRBD2	CASSLRSMVAGDEQFF	TGTGCCAGCAGCTTAAGATCGATGGTAGCGGGAGATGAGCAGTTCTTC
NA	TRBV13	TRBJ1-3	NA	CASSSIGKGANTIYF	TGTGCCAGCAGCTCAATAGGTAAAGGGGCCAACACCATATATTTT
NA	TRBV5-6	TRBJ2-5	NA	CASSLDGIQETQYF	TGTGCCAGCAGCTTGGACGGGATCCAAGAGACCCAGTACTTC
few	TRBV4-2	TRBJ2-3	TRBD2	CASSQDFSGGGDTQYF	TGTGCCAGCAGCCAAGATTTTAGCGGGGGGGGAGATACGCAGTATTTT